The 23 T cell receptor beta chains presented below share a single source sample, sequenced in a study of T cells after yellow fever vaccination (dated by TCRdb to the late 2010s). The treatment or condition label of this sample denotes: live attenuated yellow fever vaccine strain. Receptor libraries were prepared by 5' RACE. Instrument used: Illumina HiSeq 2500. The raw public reads went through TCRdb reprocessing: fastp at Q25, MiXCR clone calling, in-frame beta chains kept. Every CDR3 protein is listed once, alongside the most common genes and DNA of its rows. This sample has some 560,000 distinct CDR3 sequences in its table, and roughly 21% of those were observed once. About 13% of the sample rests with the top ten. Specimen: PBMCs, collected 15 days after the yellow fever booster vaccination. The receptors were gathered from a man younger than 45 who received the YFV17D yellow fever vaccine.

This chain uses TRBV20-1 with TRBJ2-5, with a possible D match to TRBD2 (6 bases). Germline values: CDR1 DFQATT, CDR2 SNEGSKA (reference sequence). Deletions cut 6 bases from V and 1 base from J, with 12 bases between. The CDR3 has 13 residues. The CDR3 nucleotides read TGCAGTGCCAATGGGAGGATCCAAGAGACCCAGTACTTC. This gives the protein CSANGRIQETQYF.

J is TRBJ2-2 and V is TRBV4-3, with unresolved D. Trimming removed 6 bases from V and 1 base from J, with 9 bases in between. Germline V lookup: CDR1 LGHNA, CDR2 YSLEER. The CDR3 length is 14 residues. CDR3 coding DNA: TGCGCCAGCAGTCAGGCCCAGAACACCGGGGAGCTGTTTTTT. Amino acids: CASSQAQNTGELFF.

Regarding this clonotype: An end of the junction does not agree with germline; a read error may underlie this. V usage is TRBV23-1 and J usage is TRBJ2-2; tentative D call: TRBD2 (5 bases). TRBV23-1 is filed as an ORF, its function uncertain. The CDR3 is 17 amino acids. DNA of the CDR3: TGCGCCAGCCCCCCACCGGTCCGGACGATGAACACCGGGGAGCTGTATTTT. Translating it yields CASPPPVRTMNTGELYF.

The CDR3 region is CSATGSEDTQYF. The CDR3 DNA reads as TGCAGTGCTACAGGGTCGGAAGATACGCAGTATTTT. The chain uses TRBV20-1 and TRBJ2-3; weak D call: TRBD1 (5 bases). From germline, CDR1 is DFQATT and CDR2 SNEGSKA (reference sequence). CDR3 length equals 12 residues. V was shortened by 4 bases and J by 5 bases, with 10 bases between the two germline ends.

This clonotype was observed a handful of times. The rearrangement joins TRBV12-3 or TRBV12-4 to TRBJ2-1; D remains unclear. The CDR3 loop spans 13 amino acids. V was pared by 7 bases and J by 10 bases, with 17 bases between. The CDR3 reads CASKGTGPTEQFF. CDR3 DNA sequence: TGTGCCAGCAAAGGTACGGGTCCGACGGAGCAGTTCTTC.

The V gene is TRBV5-4, the J gene TRBJ1-2; tentatively, D is TRBD1 (5 bases). Germline loops: CDR1 SGHNT, CDR2 YYREEE (reference sequence). V lost 1 base and J lost 2, with 9 bases in between. CDR3 length: 14 residues. In DNA, the CDR3 is TGTGCCAGCAGCTTGAATGGGGGGAACTATGGCTACACCTTC. Translating gives CASSLNGGNYGYTF.

This clonotype was detected a few times. The J gene is TRBJ2-7, the V gene TRBV6-1; TRBD2 agrees at 13 bases. Germline CDR1 is MNHNS and CDR2 is SASEGT. V trimming: 6 bases; J trimming: 6 bases; junction bases outside the gene matches: 8. The CDR3 loop spans 15 amino acids. The DNA of the CDR3 is TGTGCCAGCAGACCCGGACTAGCGGGAGTAGGCGAGCAGTACTTC. Encoded protein: CASRPGLAGVGEQYF.

The V call is TRBV6-5, the J call TRBJ2-1; D is perhaps TRBD2 (5 bases). The CDR3 length is 18 residues. V was cut by 2 bases and J by 9 bases, with 26 bases left in between. The germline CDR1 and CDR2 sequences are MNHEY and SVGAGI. The chain's CDR3 is CASSYRGVRDSTVSEQFF. The CDR3 DNA reads TGTGCCAGCAGTTACAGAGGCGTCCGGGATTCAACGGTTTCTGAGCAGTTCTTC.

This sequence joins TRBV18 and TRBJ2-7, with 9 bases aligning to TRBD1. The CDR3 spans 15 residues. With V trimmed by 0 bases and J by 2 bases, 2 bases remained unmatched. The V gene's germline CDR1 is KGHSH and CDR2 LQKENI. The CDR3 DNA follows: TGTGCCAGCTCACCACCGGACAGGGGAACCTACGAGCAGTACTTC. It translates to CASSPPDRGTYEQYF.

This clonotype has just a few counts. The chain carries TRBV28 and TRBJ2-2; the match to TRBD2 covers 9 bases. V lost 6 bases to trimming and J lost 2 bases; unmatched junction nucleotides: 4. CDR1 and CDR2 (germline): MDHEN, SYDVKM. The CDR3 contains 15 residues. CDR3 in amino acids: CASRASGDNTGELFF. CDR3 nucleotides: TGTGCCAGCAGAGCTAGCGGGGATAACACCGGGGAGCTGTTTTTT.

This clonotype was seen a few times. The chain combines TRBV12-3 or TRBV12-4 with TRBJ2-2; either TRBD1 or TRBD2 may fit D (5 bases each). CDR3 length: 15 residues. Trimming pared 4 bases from V and 7 bases from J, leaving 16 bases between. The CDR3 DNA reads as TGTGCCAGCAGTTCGATCCGGGGCCGGTACGGGGAGCTGTTTTTT. Translation gives CASSSIRGRYGELFF.

Note on this clonotype: Mismatch with germline at one junction end may stem from a read error. The V gene is TRBV5-1, the J gene TRBJ1-1, with D unresolved. The germline CDR1 and CDR2 sequences are SGHRS and YFSETQ. This CDR3 region has 11 residues. The CDR3 coding sequence is TGCACCAGCAGCTCTGACACTGAAGCTTTCTTT. It translates to CTSSSDTEAFF.

The V call is TRBV28, the J call TRBJ1-2; possible D gene TRBD1, 6 bases. V lost 3 bases and J 6 bases, leaving 17 bases between the germline ends. The CDR3 contains 15 residues. Germline loops: CDR1 MDHEN, CDR2 SYDVKM. CDR3 amino acids: CASSFYYIQGNGYTF. The CDR3 nucleotides are TGTGCCAGCAGTTTCTACTACATACAGGGAAATGGCTACACCTTC.

This clonotype was counted between two and nine times. The chain joins TRBV12-3 or TRBV12-4 to TRBJ2-1; D unresolved. The ends were cut back, 7 bases at V and 2 bases at J, with 18 bases in the middle. This CDR3 is built from 16 residues. In DNA, the CDR3 is TGTGCCAGCACTTTTCGTCGGTCCCCTACCTACAATGAGCAGTTCTTC. It encodes CASTFRRSPTYNEQFF.

The gene calls are TRBV7-2 and TRBJ2-7; 15 bases match TRBD2. V was clipped by 4 bases and J by 1 base; unmatched bases: 8. Germline V gives CDR1 SGHTA, CDR2 FQGNSA. The CDR3 sequence is 18 residues long. The CDR3 coding sequence is TGTGCCAGCAGCTCAAGGGGGGGGACTAGCGGGAGGTCCTACGAGCAGTACTTC. Translated: CASSSRGGTSGRSYEQYF.

This clonotype was seen a handful of times. This chain uses TRBV27 with TRBJ1-1; D perhaps matches TRBD1 (5 bases). The V gene lost 1 base and the J gene lost 0 bases, with 21 bases spanning the gap. This CDR3 has 19 amino acids. Germline-derived CDR1 and CDR2 are MNHEY and SMNVEV (reference sequence). The CDR3 protein is CASSLYPPRWGLMNTEAFF. In nucleotides, the CDR3 is TGTGCCAGCAGTTTATACCCCCCCCGGTGGGGCTTGATGAACACTGAAGCTTTCTTT.

This clonotype appeared a few times. The chain combines TRBV20-1 with TRBJ2-3; D is possibly TRBD2 (6 bases). The V end lost 3 bases, the J end lost 0 bases, and 10 bases lay between the germline ends. The germline CDR1 and CDR2 sequences are DFQATT and SNEGSKA (reference sequence). The CDR3 contains 14 residues. The CDR3, as DNA: TGCAGTGCTAGGGGCGGGATCAGCACAGATACGCAGTATTTT. Translation: CSARGGISTDTQYF.

This clonotype was counted between two and nine times. The chain joins TRBV29-1 to TRBJ2-1, with TRBD2 matching 7 bases. Trimming at V came to 6 bases and at J to 7 bases, leaving 9 bases not matched to a gene. The CDR3 extends over 13 amino acids. Germline V gene sequence: CDR1 SQVTM, CDR2 ANQGSEA. This chain's CDR3 is CSVPQTSINEQFF. The CDR3 nucleotides are TGCAGCGTCCCCCAGACTAGCATAAATGAGCAGTTCTTC.

The V call is TRBV3-1, the J call TRBJ2-6, with D perhaps TRBD1 (6 bases). This CDR3 spans 18 amino acids. Germline assignment: CDR1 LGHDT and CDR2 YNNKEL (reference sequence). V lost 6 bases and J 0 bases, leaving 18 bases between the germline ends. The chain's CDR3 is CASSRSGTRLSGANVLTF. DNA of the CDR3: TGTGCCAGCAGTCGATCGGGGACAAGACTCTCTGGGGCCAACGTCCTGACTTTC.

This chain's CDR3 is CASSLSQGVGETQYF. CDR3 coding DNA: TGCGCCAGCAGCTTGTCGCAGGGTGTAGGAGAGACCCAGTACTTC. The chain is built from TRBV5-1 and TRBJ2-5, with D possibly TRBD1 on 5 matching bases. Germline V gives CDR1 SGHRS, CDR2 YFSETQ. Trimming left V 1 base short and J 4 bases short, with 14 bases between. The CDR3 runs 15 residues. The variable domain in full, with the rest retrieved from reference TRBV5-1 and TRBJ2-5, is KAGVTQTPRYLIKTRGQQVTLSCSPISGHRSVSWYQQTPGQGLQFLFEYFSETQRNKGNFPGRFSGRQFSNSRSEMNVSTLELGDSALYLCASSLSQGVGETQYFGPGTRLLVL.

The chain recombines TRBV10-3 with TRBJ2-1; 8 bases agree with TRBD2. Germline CDR1 reads ENHRY; CDR2 reads SYGVKD. The CDR3 extends over 15 amino acids. J gave up 8 bases and V 3 bases, and 9 bases lay outside the gene matches. This CDR3 reads CAISDRLGLADEQFF. CDR3 nucleotide sequence: TGTGCCATCAGTGACAGGCTCGGACTAGCCGATGAGCAGTTCTTC.

This rearrangement joins TRBV23-1 to TRBJ2-2; D is undetermined. TRBV23-1 is placed among ORFs of uncertain function. V gave up 7 bases and J gave up 4 bases, with 13 bases separating them. The CDR3 covers 14 residues. Here the CDR3 DNA reads TGCGCCAGCAAATGGGCCAGAGGCACCGGGGAGCTGTTTTTT. Translating gives CASKWARGTGELFF.

This clonotype turned up a few times. The V and J genes are TRBV12-3 or TRBV12-4 and TRBJ2-7; 8 nucleotides agree with TRBD2. V lost 6 bases, J lost 1 base, and 17 bases stayed unmatched. The CDR3 consists of 18 residues. The DNA for the CDR3 is TGTGCCAGCAGCTTTTCGACTAGCGCGCCCCTATTTTCCTACGAGCAGTACTTC. Amino acids: CASSFSTSAPLFSYEQYF.